The subject of this entry is one TCR beta chain. Its antigen is as yet unknown. Using immunoSEQ multiplex PCR, the repertoire was profiled, and TCRdb retains in-frame clones only, with some absent. The table lists around 50,000 clones, around nine tenths of them singletons. The sample comes from a study of OX40 agonist ivuxolimab in advanced cancers. Study in general: Patients assigned to dose escalation were diagnosed with hepatocellular carcinoma, melanoma, renal cell or head and neck cancer. The study's findings and limits: CD4+ and CD8+ blood T cells expanded clonally by week 6 at 0.1 to 3.0 mg/kg.

Trimming cost V 9 bases and J 2 bases, with 23 bases left between them. From germline, CDR1 is SGHVS and CDR2 FQNEAQ. The CDR3 spans 17 residues. The sequencing here drew on CD4+ or CD8+ T cells sorted from blood, taken in a trial of the OX40 agonist ivuxolimab. This chain connects TRBV7-8 to TRBJ2-1; the D gene is possibly TRBD2 (5 bases). This receptor was identified in an adult with an advanced solid tumor such as melanoma, head and neck, liver or kidney cancer. The CDR3 here is CASHPTGGRGPYNEQFF. The DNA for the CDR3 is TGTGCCAGTCATCCTACCGGCGGCCGGGGTCCCTACAATGAGCAGTTCTTC.